This TCR beta chain is drawn from a study of blood T cell repertoires in COVID-19. About the research overall: COVID-19 samples from acute and convalescent phases originated in the United States, Italy and Spain.

The CDR3 contains 15 residues. Germline V lookup: CDR1 SGHVS, CDR2 FQNEAQ. V was clipped by 4 bases and J by 2 bases, with 12 bases between them. Original analysis: Scientists estimated how many nucleated cells there were by amplifying reference gene primers. Measured with immunoSEQ multiplex PCR; TCRdb has only the in-frame clones, and not every one. For V, J and clone size, that table is used; D and trimming come from the DNA. Of more than 95,000 clones detected, about four fifths appear once; the ten largest clones hold 7.5% to 10%. Source material: peripheral blood. This TCR derives from a woman in her 70s with acute or convalescent COVID-19. V and J are TRBV7-8 and TRBJ1-3, with D possibly TRBD1 on 6 matching bases. CDR3 sequence (DNA): TGTGCCAGCAGCTCCAACAGGGTCCCTGGAAACACCATATATTTT. It yields the protein CASSSNRVPGNTIYF.